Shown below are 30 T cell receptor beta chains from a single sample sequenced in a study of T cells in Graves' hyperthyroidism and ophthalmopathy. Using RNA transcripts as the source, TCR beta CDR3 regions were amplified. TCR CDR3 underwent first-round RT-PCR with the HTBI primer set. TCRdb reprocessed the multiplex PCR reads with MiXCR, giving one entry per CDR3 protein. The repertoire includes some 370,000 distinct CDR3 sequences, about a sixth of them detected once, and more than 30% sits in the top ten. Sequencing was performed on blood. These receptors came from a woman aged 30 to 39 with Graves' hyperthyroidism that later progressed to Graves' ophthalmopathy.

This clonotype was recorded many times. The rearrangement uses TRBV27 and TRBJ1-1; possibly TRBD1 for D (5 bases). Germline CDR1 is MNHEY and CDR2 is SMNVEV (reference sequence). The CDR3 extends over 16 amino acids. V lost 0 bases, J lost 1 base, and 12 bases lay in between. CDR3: CASSLSGPGTNTEAFF. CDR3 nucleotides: TGTGCCAGCAGTTTATCGGGCCCGGGGACGAACACTGAAGCTTTCTTT.

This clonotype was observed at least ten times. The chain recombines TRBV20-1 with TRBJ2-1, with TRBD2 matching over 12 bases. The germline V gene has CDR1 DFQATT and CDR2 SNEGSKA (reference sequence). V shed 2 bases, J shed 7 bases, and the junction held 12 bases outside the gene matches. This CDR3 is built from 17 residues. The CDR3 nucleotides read TGCAGTGCTAGATCTAGCGGGAGGGTTTACCCGAGGAATGAGCAGTTCTTC. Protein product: CSARSSGRVYPRNEQFF.

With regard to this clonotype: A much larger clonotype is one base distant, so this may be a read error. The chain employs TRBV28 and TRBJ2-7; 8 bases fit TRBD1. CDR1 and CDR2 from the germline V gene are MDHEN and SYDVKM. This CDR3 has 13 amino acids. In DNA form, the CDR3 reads TGTGCCATCAGTCGGGCAGGGGGCGACGAGCAGTACTTC. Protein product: CAISRAGGDEQYF.

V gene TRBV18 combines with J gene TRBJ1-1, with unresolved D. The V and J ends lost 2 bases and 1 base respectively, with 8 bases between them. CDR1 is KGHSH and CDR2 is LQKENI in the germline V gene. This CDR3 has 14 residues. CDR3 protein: CASSPGWGNTEAFF. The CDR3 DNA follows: TGTGCCAGCTCACCAGGATGGGGGAACACTGAAGCTTTCTTT.

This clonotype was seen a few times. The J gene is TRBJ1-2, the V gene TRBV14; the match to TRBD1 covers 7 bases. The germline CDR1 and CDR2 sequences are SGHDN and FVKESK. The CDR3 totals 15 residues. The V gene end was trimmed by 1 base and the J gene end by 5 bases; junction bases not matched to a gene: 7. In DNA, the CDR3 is TGTGCCAGCAGCCAAGGCATTGGGACAGCATATGGCTACACCTTC. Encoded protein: CASSQGIGTAYGYTF.

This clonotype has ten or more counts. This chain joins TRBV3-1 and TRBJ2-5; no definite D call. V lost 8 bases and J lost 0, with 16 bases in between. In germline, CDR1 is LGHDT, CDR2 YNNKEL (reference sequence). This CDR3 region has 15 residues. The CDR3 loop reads CASSLGTMYQETQYF. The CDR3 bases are TGTGCCAGCTCTCTGGGCACGATGTACCAAGAGACCCAGTACTTC.

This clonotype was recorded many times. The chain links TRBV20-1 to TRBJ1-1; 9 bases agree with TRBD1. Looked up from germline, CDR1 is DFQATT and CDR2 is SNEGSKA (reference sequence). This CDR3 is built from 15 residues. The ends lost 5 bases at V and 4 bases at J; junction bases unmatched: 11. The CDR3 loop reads CSALPGTGWGTEAFF. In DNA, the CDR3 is TGCAGTGCTCTTCCCGGGACAGGGTGGGGCACTGAAGCTTTCTTT.

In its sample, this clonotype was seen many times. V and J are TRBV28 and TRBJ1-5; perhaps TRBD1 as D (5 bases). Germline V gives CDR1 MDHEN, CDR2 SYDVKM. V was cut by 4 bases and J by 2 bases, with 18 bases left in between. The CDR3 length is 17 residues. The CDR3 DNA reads TGTGCCAGCAGTTCCCCCAGGGACCCCATTGGCAATCAGCCCCAGCATTTT. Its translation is CASSSPRDPIGNQPQHF.

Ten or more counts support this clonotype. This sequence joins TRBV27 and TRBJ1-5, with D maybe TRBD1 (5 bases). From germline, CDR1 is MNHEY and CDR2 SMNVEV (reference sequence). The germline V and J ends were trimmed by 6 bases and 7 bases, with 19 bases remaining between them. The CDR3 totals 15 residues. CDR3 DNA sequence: TGTGCCAGCAGGGGGGGGACGGATCATGGGCAGCCCCAGCATTTT. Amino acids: CASRGGTDHGQPQHF.

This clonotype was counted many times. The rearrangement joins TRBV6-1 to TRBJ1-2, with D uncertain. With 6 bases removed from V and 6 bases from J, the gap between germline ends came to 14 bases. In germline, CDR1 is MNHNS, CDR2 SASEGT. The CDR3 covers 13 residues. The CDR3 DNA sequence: TGTGCCAGCAGCAGGACGGACGACCATGGCTACACCTTC. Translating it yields CASSRTDDHGYTF.

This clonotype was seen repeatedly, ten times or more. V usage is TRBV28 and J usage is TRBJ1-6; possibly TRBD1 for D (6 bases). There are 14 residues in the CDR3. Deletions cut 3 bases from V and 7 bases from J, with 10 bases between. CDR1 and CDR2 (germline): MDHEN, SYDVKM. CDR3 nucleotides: TGTGCCAGCAGTTTCCAGGGGTACAATTCACCCCTCCACTTT. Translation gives CASSFQGYNSPLHF.

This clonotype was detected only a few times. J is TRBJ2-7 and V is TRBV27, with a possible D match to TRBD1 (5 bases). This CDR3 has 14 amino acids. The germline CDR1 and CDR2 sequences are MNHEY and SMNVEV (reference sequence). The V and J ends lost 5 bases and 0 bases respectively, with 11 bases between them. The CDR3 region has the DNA TGTGCCAGCAGTCCACAGGCTATCTCCTACGAGCAGTACTTC. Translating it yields CASSPQAISYEQYF.

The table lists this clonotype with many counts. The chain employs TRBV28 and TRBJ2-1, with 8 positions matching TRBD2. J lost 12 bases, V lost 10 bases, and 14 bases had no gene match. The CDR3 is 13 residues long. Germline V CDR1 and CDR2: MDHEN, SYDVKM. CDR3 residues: CATGTRGKAGQFF. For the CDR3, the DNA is TGTGCCACGGGGACTAGGGGTAAGGCTGGGCAGTTCTTC.

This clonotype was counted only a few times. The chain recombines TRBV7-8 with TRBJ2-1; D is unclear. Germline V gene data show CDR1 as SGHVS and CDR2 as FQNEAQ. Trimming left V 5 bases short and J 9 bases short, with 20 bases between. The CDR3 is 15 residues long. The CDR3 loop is CASSVGPLRPGEQFF. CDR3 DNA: TGTGCCAGCAGCGTTGGACCTCTAAGGCCGGGTGAGCAGTTCTTC.

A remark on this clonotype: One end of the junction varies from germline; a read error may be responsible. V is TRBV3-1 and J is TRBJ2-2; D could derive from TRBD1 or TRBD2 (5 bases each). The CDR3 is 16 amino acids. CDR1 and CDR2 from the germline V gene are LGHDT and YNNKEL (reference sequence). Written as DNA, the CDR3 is TGTGCCAGCAGCACCGGGGCAGTCCATAACACCGGGGAACTGTTTTTT. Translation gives CASSTGAVHNTGELFF.

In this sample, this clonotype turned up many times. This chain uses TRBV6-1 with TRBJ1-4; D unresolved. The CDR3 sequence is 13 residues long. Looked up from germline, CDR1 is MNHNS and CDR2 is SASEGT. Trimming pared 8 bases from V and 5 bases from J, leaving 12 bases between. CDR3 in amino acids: CASGRQANEKLFF. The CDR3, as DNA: TGTGCCAGCGGCCGGCAGGCAAATGAAAAACTGTTTTTT.

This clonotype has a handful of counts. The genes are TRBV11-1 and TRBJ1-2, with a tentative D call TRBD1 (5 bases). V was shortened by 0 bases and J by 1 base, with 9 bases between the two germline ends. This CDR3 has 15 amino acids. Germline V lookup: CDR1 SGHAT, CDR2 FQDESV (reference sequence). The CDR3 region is CASSLATGNNYGYTF. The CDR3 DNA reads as TGTGCCAGCAGCTTAGCAACAGGAAATAACTATGGCTACACCTTC.

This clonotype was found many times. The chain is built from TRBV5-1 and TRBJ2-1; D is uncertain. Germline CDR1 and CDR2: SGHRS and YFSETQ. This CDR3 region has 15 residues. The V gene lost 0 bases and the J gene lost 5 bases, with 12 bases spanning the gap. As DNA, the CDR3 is TGCGCCAGCAGCTTGGGGTGGGGAAGCGACAATGAGCAGTTCTTC. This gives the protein CASSLGWGSDNEQFF.

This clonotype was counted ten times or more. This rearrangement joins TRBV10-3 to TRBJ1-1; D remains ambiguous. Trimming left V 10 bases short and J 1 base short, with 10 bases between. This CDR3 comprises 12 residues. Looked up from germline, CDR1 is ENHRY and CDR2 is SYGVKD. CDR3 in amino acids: CATSRENTEAFF. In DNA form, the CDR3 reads TGTGCCACAAGCCGAGAGAACACTGAAGCTTTCTTT.

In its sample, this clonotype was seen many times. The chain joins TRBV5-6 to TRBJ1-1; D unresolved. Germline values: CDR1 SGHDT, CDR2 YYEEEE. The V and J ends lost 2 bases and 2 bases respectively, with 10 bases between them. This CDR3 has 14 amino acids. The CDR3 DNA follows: TGTGCCAGCAGCTTCGGGCGGTCCAACACTGAAGCTTTCTTT. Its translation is CASSFGRSNTEAFF.

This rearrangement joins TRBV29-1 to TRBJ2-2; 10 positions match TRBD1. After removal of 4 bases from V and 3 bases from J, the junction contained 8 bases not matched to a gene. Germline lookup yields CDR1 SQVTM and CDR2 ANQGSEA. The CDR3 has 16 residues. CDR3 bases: TGCAGCGTTGTAGGGGACAGGGGTGCCTACACCGGGGAGCTGTTTTTT. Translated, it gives CSVVGDRGAYTGELFF.

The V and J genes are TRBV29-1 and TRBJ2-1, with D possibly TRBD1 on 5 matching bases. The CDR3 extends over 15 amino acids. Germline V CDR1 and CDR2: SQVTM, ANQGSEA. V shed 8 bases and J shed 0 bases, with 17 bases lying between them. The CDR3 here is CSTGPPTSSYNEQFF. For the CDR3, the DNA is TGCAGCACAGGACCGCCAACCAGCTCCTACAATGAGCAGTTCTTC.

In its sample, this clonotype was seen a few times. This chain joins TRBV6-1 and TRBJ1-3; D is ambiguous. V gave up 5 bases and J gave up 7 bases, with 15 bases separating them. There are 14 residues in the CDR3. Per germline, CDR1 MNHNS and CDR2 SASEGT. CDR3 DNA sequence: TGTGCCAGCAGTCGGGCCCCGGTGGGGAACACCATATATTTT. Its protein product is CASSRAPVGNTIYF.

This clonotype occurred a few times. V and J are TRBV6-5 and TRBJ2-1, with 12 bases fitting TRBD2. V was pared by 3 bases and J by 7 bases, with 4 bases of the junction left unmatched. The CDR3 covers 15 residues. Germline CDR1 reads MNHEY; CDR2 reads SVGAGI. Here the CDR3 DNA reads TGTGCCAGCAGTTATCTAGCGGGGGGGAGTAATGAGCAGTTCTTC. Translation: CASSYLAGGSNEQFF.

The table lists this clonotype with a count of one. The CDR3 DNA is TGTGCCAGCAGCCAAGGACAAACTAACTATGGCTACACCTTC. Protein sequence: CASSQGQTNYGYTF. The chain carries TRBV6-1 and TRBJ1-2, with D possibly matching TRBD1 (5 bases). V was shortened by 6 bases and J by 0 bases, with 11 bases between the two germline ends. There are 14 residues in the CDR3. Per the germline V gene, CDR1 is MNHNS and CDR2 is SASEGT.

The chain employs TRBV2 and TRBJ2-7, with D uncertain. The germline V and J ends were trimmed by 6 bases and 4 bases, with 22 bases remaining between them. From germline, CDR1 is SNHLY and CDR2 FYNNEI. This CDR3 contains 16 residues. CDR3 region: CASSPNLTPTPYEQYF. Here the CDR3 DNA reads TGTGCCAGCAGCCCGAACCTAACCCCTACGCCATACGAGCAGTACTTC.

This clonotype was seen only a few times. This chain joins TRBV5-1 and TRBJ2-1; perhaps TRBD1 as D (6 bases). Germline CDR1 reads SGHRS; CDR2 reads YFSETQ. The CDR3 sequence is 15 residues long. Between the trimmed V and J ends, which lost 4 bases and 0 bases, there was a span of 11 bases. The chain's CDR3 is CASSPGHTSYNEQFF. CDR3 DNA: TGCGCCAGCAGCCCGGGACACACCTCCTACAATGAGCAGTTCTTC. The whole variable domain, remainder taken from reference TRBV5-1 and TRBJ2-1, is KAGVTQTPRYLIKTRGQQVTLSCSPISGHRSVSWYQQTPGQGLQFLFEYFSETQRNKGNFPGRFSGRQFSNSRSEMNVSTLELGDSALYLCASSPGHTSYNEQFFGPGTRLTVL.

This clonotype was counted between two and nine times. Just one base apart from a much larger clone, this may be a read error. DNA for the CDR3: TGTGCCAGCAGGCAACAGGGGGCGAACTATGGCTACACCTTC. It encodes CASRQQGANYGYTF. The chain is built from TRBV27 and TRBJ1-2; 9 bases are shared with TRBD1. Unmatched junction bases numbered 4, after V lost 6 bases and J lost 2 bases. Germline V gene lookup returns CDR1 MNHEY and CDR2 SMNVEV (reference sequence). The CDR3 is 14 residues long.

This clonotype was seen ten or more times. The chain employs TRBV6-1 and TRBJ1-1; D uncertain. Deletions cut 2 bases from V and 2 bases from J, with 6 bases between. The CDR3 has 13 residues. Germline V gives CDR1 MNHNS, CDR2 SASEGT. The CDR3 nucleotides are TGTGCCAGCAGTGAAAACCCTAACACTGAAGCTTTCTTT. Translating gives CASSENPNTEAFF.

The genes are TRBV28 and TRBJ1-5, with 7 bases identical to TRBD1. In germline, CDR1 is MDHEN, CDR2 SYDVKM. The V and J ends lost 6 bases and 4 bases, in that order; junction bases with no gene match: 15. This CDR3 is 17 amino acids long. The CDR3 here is CASSPPPRDRINQPQHF. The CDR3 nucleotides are TGTGCCAGCAGCCCTCCCCCCCGGGACAGAATTAATCAGCCCCAGCATTTT.